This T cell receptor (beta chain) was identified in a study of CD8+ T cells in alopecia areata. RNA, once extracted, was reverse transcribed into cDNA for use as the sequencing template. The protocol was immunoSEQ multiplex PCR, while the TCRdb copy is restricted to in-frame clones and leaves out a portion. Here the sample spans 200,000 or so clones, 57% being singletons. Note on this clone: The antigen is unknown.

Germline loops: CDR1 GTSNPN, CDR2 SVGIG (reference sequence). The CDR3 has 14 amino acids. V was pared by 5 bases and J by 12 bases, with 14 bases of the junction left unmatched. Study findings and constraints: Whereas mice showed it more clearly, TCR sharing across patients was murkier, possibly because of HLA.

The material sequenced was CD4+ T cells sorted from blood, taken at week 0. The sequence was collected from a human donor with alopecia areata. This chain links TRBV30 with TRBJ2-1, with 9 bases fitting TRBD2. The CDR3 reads CAWGGLADARRQFF. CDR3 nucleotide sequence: TGTGCCTGGGGGGGACTAGCCGACGCCAGGAGGCAGTTCTTC.